The entry below gives a single TCR beta chain sequence along with its context. Germline V gene lookup returns CDR1 MDHEN and CDR2 SYDVKM. Trimming pared 8 bases from V and 4 bases from J, leaving 15 bases between. The CDR3 has 14 residues. Assay: immunoSEQ multiplex PCR; the TCRdb copy retains only in-frame clones and omits some. The sample consists of approximately 100,000 clones, 90% of them appearing once. This specimen comes from a study of OX40 agonist ivuxolimab in advanced cancers. The J gene is TRBJ1-3, the V gene TRBV28; no reliable D call. The TCR comes from an adult with an advanced solid tumor such as melanoma, head and neck, liver or kidney cancer. Source: CD4+ or CD8+ T cells sorted from blood, taken in a trial of the OX40 agonist ivuxolimab. CDR3 DNA: TGTGCCAGCCGCGGGGTTGGAGCCGGAAACACCATATATTTT. As protein: CASRGVGAGNTIYF.